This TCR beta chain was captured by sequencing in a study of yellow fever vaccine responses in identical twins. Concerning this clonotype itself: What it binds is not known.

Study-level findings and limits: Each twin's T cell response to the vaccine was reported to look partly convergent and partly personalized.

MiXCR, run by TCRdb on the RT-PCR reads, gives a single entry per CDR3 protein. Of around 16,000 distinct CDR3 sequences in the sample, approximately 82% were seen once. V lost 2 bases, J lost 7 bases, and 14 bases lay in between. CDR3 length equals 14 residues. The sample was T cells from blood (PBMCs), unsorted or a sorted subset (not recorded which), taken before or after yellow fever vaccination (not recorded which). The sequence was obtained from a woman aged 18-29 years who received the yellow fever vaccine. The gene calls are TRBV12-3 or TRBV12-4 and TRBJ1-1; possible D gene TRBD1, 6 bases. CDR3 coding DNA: TGTGCCAGCAGTTTAAAGGGGGGAGGGAATGAAGCTTTCTTT. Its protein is CASSLKGGGNEAFF.